The 12 T cell receptor beta chains below all came from one sample that was sequenced in a study of blood T cell repertoires in COVID-19. Sequenced by immunoSEQ multiplex PCR; TCRdb stores in-frame clones only, minus some. The sample lists 250,000 to 400,000 clones, about 92% occurring once. The source material was PBMCs or T cells enriched from blood (not recorded which). The source of these receptors is a man in his fifties or sixties who had recovered from COVID-19.

The chain has TRBV5-6 and TRBJ2-7, with a tentative D call TRBD1 (6 bases). The V gene lost 4 bases and the J gene lost 6 bases, with 11 bases spanning the gap. The germline V gene has CDR1 SGHDT and CDR2 YYEEEE. CDR3 length: 12 amino acids. The CDR3 is CASSPDRGEQYF. As DNA, the CDR3 is TGTGCCAGCAGCCCGGACAGAGGCGAGCAGTACTTC.

This clone has only one observation. This chain connects TRBV10-3 to TRBJ1-1, with TRBD1 matching 10 bases. The CDR3 has 16 residues. Germline V gene lookup returns CDR1 ENHRY and CDR2 SYGVKD. Trimming cost V 2 bases and J 3 bases; bases outside gene matches: 6. CDR3 nucleotides: TGTGCCATCAGTGAGGACAGGGGGCGCATGGACACTGAAGCTTTCTTT. It yields the protein CAISEDRGRMDTEAFF.

This chain connects TRBV12-3 or TRBV12-4 to TRBJ2-7, with 7 bases that match TRBD2. This CDR3 is built from 12 residues. V shed 8 bases, J shed 6 bases, and the junction held 7 bases outside the gene matches. The CDR3 protein is CASGGDGSEQYF. CDR3 DNA sequence: TGTGCCAGCGGGGGGGACGGTAGCGAGCAGTACTTC.

The rearrangement uses TRBV19 and TRBJ1-5; no firm D call. Germline values: CDR1 LNHDA, CDR2 SQIVND (reference sequence). The CDR3 covers 14 residues. The V end lost 3 bases, the J end lost 2 bases, and 8 bases lay between the germline ends. CDR3 region: CASSIVQGNQPQHF. Here the CDR3 DNA reads TGTGCCAGTAGTATTGTTCAGGGCAATCAGCCCCAGCATTTT. Combining the CDR3 with reference TRBV19 and TRBJ1-5 gives the whole variable domain DGGITQSPKYLFRKEGQNVTLSCEQNLNHDAMYWYRQDPGQGLRLIYYSQIVNDFQKGDIAEGYSVSREKKESFPLTVTSAQKNPTAFYLCASSIVQGNQPQHFGDGTRLSIL.

The rearrangement uses TRBV5-1 and TRBJ2-3; 9 bases agree with TRBD2. This CDR3 comprises 15 residues. The V gene end was trimmed by 5 bases and the J gene end by 6 bases; junction bases not matched to a gene: 10. Germline-derived CDR1 and CDR2 are SGHRS and YFSETQ. CDR3 amino acids: CASRFVAGAEDTQYF. The CDR3, as DNA: TGCGCCAGCAGATTCGTAGCGGGAGCGGAGGATACGCAGTATTTT.

CDR3 region: CASSLSPGVQFF. The CDR3 nucleotides read TGTGCCAGCAGCTTATCCCCCGGGGTGCAGTTCTTC. The rearrangement uses TRBV7-3 and TRBJ2-1; maybe TRBD2 (5 bases). Per germline, CDR1 SGHTA and CDR2 FQGTGA. The CDR3 is 12 amino acids. Trimming pared 2 bases from V and 12 bases from J, leaving 11 bases between.

V and J are TRBV19 and TRBJ1-6; a possible D gene is TRBD1 (5 bases). Trimming took off 0 bases at V and 7 bases at J, with 10 bases between the two ends. The CDR3 has 15 residues. CDR1 LNHDA and CDR2 SQIVND come from the germline V gene (reference sequence). CDR3 protein: CASSIDKGVNSPLHF. The CDR3, as DNA: TGTGCCAGTAGTATAGATAAAGGGGTGAATTCACCCCTCCACTTT.

The genes are TRBV7-2 and TRBJ1-2; 7 nucleotides agree with TRBD1. V gave up 4 bases and J gave up 3 bases; unmatched junction bases: 5. The CDR3 consists of 14 residues. Germline-derived CDR1 and CDR2 are SGHTA and FQGNSA. CDR3 amino acids: CASSSRGEDYGYTF. The CDR3 DNA reads as TGTGCCAGCAGCTCCAGGGGGGAAGACTATGGCTACACCTTC.

The gene calls are TRBV4-2 and TRBJ2-1, with a possible D match to TRBD2 (7 bases). The CDR3 is made up of 18 amino acids. In germline, CDR1 is LGHNA, CDR2 YNFKEQ. V was trimmed by 3 bases and J by 8 bases, leaving 26 bases between them. The CDR3: CASSHLLGGGPKRDEQFF. The CDR3 DNA is TGTGCCAGCAGCCACTTGTTAGGGGGAGGGCCTAAAAGGGATGAGCAGTTCTTC.

This clone was seen once. The rearrangement links TRBV5-4 to TRBJ2-7, with 7 positions matching TRBD2. The CDR3 extends over 15 amino acids. V was clipped by 4 bases and J by 3 bases; unmatched bases: 10. In germline, CDR1 is SGHNT, CDR2 YYREEE (reference sequence). CDR3 in DNA: TGTGCCAGCAGCCGGGGCGGGAGAGGGGTCTACGAGCAGTACTTC. Translation gives CASSRGGRGVYEQYF.

The chain uses TRBV7-2 and TRBJ2-3, with TRBD2 matching 8 bases. Looked up from germline, CDR1 is SGHTA and CDR2 is FQGNSA. The CDR3 totals 15 residues. Trimming cost V 8 bases and J 8 bases; bases outside gene matches: 15. The CDR3, as DNA: TGTGCCAGCGGGACCGGGGGGGCCCCCAGGGGTACGCAGTATTTT. Protein sequence: CASGTGGAPRGTQYF.

This clone was detected a few times. V gene TRBV7-2 combines with J gene TRBJ1-5; 7 nucleotides line up with TRBD1. Germline V gene data show CDR1 as SGHTA and CDR2 as FQGNSA. V was clipped by 5 bases and J by 0 bases; unmatched bases: 1. This CDR3 region has 14 residues. The CDR3: CASSTGDSNQPQHF. CDR3 nucleotides: TGTGCCAGCAGCACAGGGGATAGCAATCAGCCCCAGCATTTT.